Shown below are 15 T cell receptor beta chains from a single sample sequenced in a study of T-cell memory formation after mild COVID-19. TCRdb re-analysed the 5' RACE reads in MiXCR, keeping a single row per CDR3 protein. The sample records 250,000 to 350,000 distinct CDR3 sequences, just under 20% being singletons. The sample taken for sequencing was PBMCs or a T cell subset sorted from them (not recorded which). The receptors come from a man between 18 and 35 years old who had mild COVID-19 (a few samples of this study predate the infection). Cell type and time point are not known.

This clonotype was seen a handful of times. The rearrangement joins TRBV29-1 to TRBJ2-1, with 10 bases that match TRBD2. Germline values: CDR1 SQVTM, CDR2 ANQGSEA. V dropped 4 bases and J dropped 7; count of bases not matched to a gene: 7. The CDR3 runs 14 residues. CDR3 coding DNA: TGCAGCGTTGTTGTAGCGGGGGGTTTTAATGAGCAGTTCTTC. Its protein product is CSVVVAGGFNEQFF.

In this sample, this clonotype turned up a few times. The V gene is TRBV5-1, the J gene TRBJ2-2, with 7 bases aligning to TRBD1. The CDR3 runs 15 residues. J lost 0 bases, V lost 5 bases, and 4 bases had no gene match. Germline CDR1 reads SGHRS; CDR2 reads YFSETQ. The CDR3, as DNA: TGCGCCAGCAGTCGGGACAGCCCGAACACCGGGGAGCTGTTTTTT. Its translation is CASSRDSPNTGELFF.

The table lists this clonotype with a few counts. The chain couples TRBV5-1 to TRBJ2-3; TRBD2 is a possible D gene (6 bases). Germline CDR1 is SGHRS and CDR2 is YFSETQ. Trimming pared 0 bases from V and 0 bases from J, leaving 11 bases between. This CDR3 has 16 residues. This chain's CDR3 is CASSLASGRSTDTQYF. DNA for the CDR3: TGCGCCAGCAGCTTGGCCAGCGGGCGTAGCACAGATACGCAGTATTTT.

This clonotype was observed a few times. This chain links TRBV25-1 with TRBJ1-6; 8 nucleotides agree with TRBD1. The germline V gene encodes CDR1 MGHDK and CDR2 SYGVNS. V was clipped by 4 bases and J by 9 bases; unmatched bases: 8. The CDR3 length is 15 residues. The CDR3, as DNA: TGTGCCAGCAGTGCCTATACAGGGGGTCCTTCACCCCTCCACTTT. Translated: CASSAYTGGPSPLHF.

This clonotype was seen a handful of times. V and J are TRBV6-5 and TRBJ1-2; TRBD1 matches 7 bases. The J segment lost 5 bases and the V segment lost 5 bases, leaving 5 bases of the junction unmatched. The V gene's germline CDR1 is MNHEY and CDR2 SVGAGI. CDR3 size: 13 residues. The CDR3 region has the DNA TGTGCCAGCAGTATACAGGGGCTTTATGGCTACACCTTC. This encodes CASSIQGLYGYTF.

There are many counts of this clonotype. The J gene is TRBJ2-5, the V gene TRBV9, with 7 bases identical to TRBD1. CDR3 length: 13 amino acids. With V trimmed by 7 bases and J by 3 bases, 6 bases remained unmatched. Looked up from germline, CDR1 is SGDLS and CDR2 is YYNGEE. CDR3 sequence: CASSVGTEETQYF. CDR3 sequence (DNA): TGTGCCAGCTCAGTGGGGACAGAAGAGACCCAGTACTTC.

The V and J genes are TRBV7-8 and TRBJ2-5; the match to TRBD1 covers 7 bases. Germline CDR1 SGHVS, CDR2 FQNEAQ. This CDR3 spans 18 amino acids. J gave up 5 bases and V 2 bases, and 17 bases lay outside the gene matches. In DNA form, the CDR3 reads TGTGCCAGCAGCTTATCGGCCCTGAGCCGACAGGGTAGGGAGACCCAGTACTTC. It is translated as CASSLSALSRQGRETQYF.

The chain has TRBV7-3 and TRBJ1-5; 11 bases match TRBD1. The CDR3 length is 18 residues. V was pared by 5 bases and J by 6 bases, with 15 bases of the junction left unmatched. Germline V gene lookup returns CDR1 SGHTA and CDR2 FQGTGA. CDR3 loop: CASSLLASGTGGTQPQHF. The CDR3 DNA sequence: TGTGCCAGCAGCCTCTTGGCTTCCGGGACAGGGGGAACTCAGCCCCAGCATTTT.

This clonotype was recorded a few times. CDR3 region: CASSLKRQESSYNEQFF. The CDR3 DNA reads TGCGCCAGCAGCCTCAAAAGACAGGAGAGCTCCTACAATGAGCAGTTCTTC. V and J are TRBV5-1 and TRBJ2-1; D might be TRBD1 (6 bases). V was pared by 4 bases and J by 0 bases, with 17 bases between. This CDR3 spans 17 amino acids. CDR1 and CDR2 (germline): SGHRS, YFSETQ. The whole variable domain, filled in from reference TRBV5-1 and TRBJ2-1, reads KAGVTQTPRYLIKTRGQQVTLSCSPISGHRSVSWYQQTPGQGLQFLFEYFSETQRNKGNFPGRFSGRQFSNSRSEMNVSTLELGDSALYLCASSLKRQESSYNEQFFGPGTRLTVL.

This chain joins TRBV11-2 and TRBJ2-4; perhaps D is TRBD1 or TRBD2 (5 bases each). V was shortened by 1 base and J by 5 bases, with 12 bases between the two germline ends. The length of the CDR3 is 15 residues. The germline V gene has CDR1 SGHAT and CDR2 FQNNGV. This chain's CDR3 is CASSLVPRGENIQYF. The CDR3 nucleotides are TGTGCCAGCAGCTTAGTGCCGAGGGGAGAAAACATTCAGTACTTC.

The rearrangement joins TRBV5-6 to TRBJ2-3; maybe TRBD1 (6 bases). The germline gives CDR1 SGHDT, CDR2 YYEEEE. The CDR3 is 15 residues long. V dropped 1 base and J dropped 4 bases, with 13 bases sitting between them. CDR3 nucleotides: TGTGCCAGCAGCTTGCCAGGGGAGAGCGCAGATACGCAGTATTTT. Protein sequence: CASSLPGESADTQYF.

The J gene is TRBJ1-2, the V gene TRBV28; D possibly corresponds to TRBD1 (5 bases). CDR3 length: 15 amino acids. V gave up 3 bases and J gave up 3 bases, with 14 bases separating them. Germline V gene sequence: CDR1 MDHEN, CDR2 SYDVKM. The CDR3 DNA follows: TGTGCCAGCAGTTTTCCCCCGGTACAGGACTATGGCTACACCTTC. It encodes CASSFPPVQDYGYTF.

In its sample, this clonotype is medium-sized (0.01 to 0.1%). The chain couples TRBV5-1 to TRBJ2-2; D remains ambiguous. Per germline, CDR1 SGHRS and CDR2 YFSETQ. This CDR3 has 13 residues. Trimming left V 2 bases short and J 1 base short, with 3 bases between. As DNA, the CDR3 is TGCGCCAGCAGCTTAGGGAACACCGGGGAGCTGTTTTTT. Protein: CASSLGNTGELFF.

The rearrangement links TRBV29-1 to TRBJ2-2, with a weak D call TRBD2 (6 bases). Per germline, CDR1 SQVTM and CDR2 ANQGSEA. The CDR3 loop spans 13 amino acids. V was pared by 7 bases and J by 0 bases, with 9 bases between. Here the CDR3 DNA reads TGCAGCGCGGGACTCGCGAACACCGGGGAGCTGTTTTTT. Protein: CSAGLANTGELFF.

This clonotype was counted a few times. CDR3 sequence (DNA): TGTGCCAGCAGTTACAGAGGGGGCAATCAGCCCCAGCATTTT. It is translated as CASSYRGGNQPQHF. The chain combines TRBV6-5 with TRBJ1-5; D perhaps matches TRBD1 (5 bases). V gave up 2 bases and J gave up 2 bases, with 7 bases separating them. Germline loops: CDR1 MNHEY, CDR2 SVGAGI. This CDR3 comprises 14 residues.